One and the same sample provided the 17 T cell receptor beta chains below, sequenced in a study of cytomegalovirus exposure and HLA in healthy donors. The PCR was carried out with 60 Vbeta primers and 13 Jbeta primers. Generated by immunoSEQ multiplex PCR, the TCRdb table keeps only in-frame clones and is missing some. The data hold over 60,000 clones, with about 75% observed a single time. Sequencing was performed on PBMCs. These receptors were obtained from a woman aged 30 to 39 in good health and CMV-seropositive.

The CDR3: CAISGGGPGGQPQHF. CDR3 sequence (DNA): TGTGCCATCAGTGGTGGAGGGCCAGGGGGGCAGCCCCAGCATTTT. The genes are TRBV10-3 and TRBJ1-5; the match to TRBD1 covers 7 bases. In germline, CDR1 is ENHRY, CDR2 SYGVKD. The CDR3 contains 15 residues. V was clipped by 4 bases and J by 7 bases; unmatched bases: 10.

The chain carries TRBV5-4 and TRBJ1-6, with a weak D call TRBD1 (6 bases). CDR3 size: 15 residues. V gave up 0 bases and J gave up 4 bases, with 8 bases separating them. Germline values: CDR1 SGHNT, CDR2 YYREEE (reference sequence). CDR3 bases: TGTGCCAGCAGCTTGGTAACAGGGTATAATTCACCCCTCCACTTT. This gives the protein CASSLVTGYNSPLHF.

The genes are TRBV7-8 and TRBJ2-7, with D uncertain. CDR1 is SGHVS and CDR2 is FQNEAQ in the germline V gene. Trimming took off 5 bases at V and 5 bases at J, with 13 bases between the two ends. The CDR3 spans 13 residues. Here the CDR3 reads CASSLLLGHEQYF. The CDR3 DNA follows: TGTGCCAGCAGCCTCCTCCTTGGCCACGAGCAGTACTTC.

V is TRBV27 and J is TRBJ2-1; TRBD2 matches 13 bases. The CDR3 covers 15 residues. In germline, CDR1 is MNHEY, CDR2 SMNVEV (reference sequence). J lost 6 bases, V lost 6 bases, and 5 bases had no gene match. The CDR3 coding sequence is TGTGCCAGCAGGCGACTAGCGGGAGGTAGCAATGAGCAGTTCTTC. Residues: CASRRLAGGSNEQFF.

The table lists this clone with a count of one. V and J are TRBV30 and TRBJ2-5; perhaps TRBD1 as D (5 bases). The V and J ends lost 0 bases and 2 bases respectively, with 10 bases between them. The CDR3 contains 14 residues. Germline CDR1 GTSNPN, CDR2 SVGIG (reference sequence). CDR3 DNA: TGTGCCTGGAGTGTTGGGAAGGGGCAAGAGACCCAGTACTTC. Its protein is CAWSVGKGQETQYF.

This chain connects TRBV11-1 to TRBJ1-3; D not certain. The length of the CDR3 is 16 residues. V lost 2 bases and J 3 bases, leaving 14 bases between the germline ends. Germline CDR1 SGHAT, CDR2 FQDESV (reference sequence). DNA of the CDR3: TGTGCCAGCAGCTTATGGAGGAGTAAAGTTGGAAACACCATATATTTT. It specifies CASSLWRSKVGNTIYF.

This CDR3 is CASSFQGMDGYTF. The CDR3 DNA reads as TGTGCCAGCAGTTTTCAGGGGATGGATGGCTACACCTTC. The genes are TRBV28 and TRBJ1-2; the D gene is possibly TRBD1 (6 bases). CDR3 length: 13 amino acids. Per the germline V gene, CDR1 is MDHEN and CDR2 is SYDVKM. V lost 3 bases to trimming and J lost 6 bases, with 11 bases between them.

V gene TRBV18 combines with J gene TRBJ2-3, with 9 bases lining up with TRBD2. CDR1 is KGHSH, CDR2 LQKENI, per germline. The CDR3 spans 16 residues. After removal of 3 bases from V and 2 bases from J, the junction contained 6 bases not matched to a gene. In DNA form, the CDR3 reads TGTGCCAGCTCACCGTGGCGGGAGGGCCCCACAGATACGCAGTATTTT. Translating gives CASSPWREGPTDTQYF.

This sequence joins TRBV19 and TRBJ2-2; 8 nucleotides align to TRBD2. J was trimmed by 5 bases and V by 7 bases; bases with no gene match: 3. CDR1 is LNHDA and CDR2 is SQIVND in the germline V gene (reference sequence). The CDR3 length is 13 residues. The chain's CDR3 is CASKREWTGELFF. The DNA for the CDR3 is TGTGCCAGTAAGCGGGAGTGGACCGGGGAGCTGTTTTTT.

This chain's CDR3 is CASSLAGPYNEQFF. The CDR3 coding sequence is TGTGCCAGCAGCTTAGCGGGACCGTACAATGAGCAGTTCTTC. The chain employs TRBV5-8 and TRBJ2-1; 7 nucleotides match TRBD2. Per the germline V gene, CDR1 is SGHTS and CDR2 is YDEGEE. CDR3 length: 14 residues. The V segment lost 2 bases and the J segment 4 bases; nucleotides outside the gene matches: 3. Complete variable domain (other parts from reference TRBV5-8 and TRBJ2-1): EAGVTQSPTHLIKTRGQQATLRCSPISGHTSVYWYQQALGLGLQFLLWYDEGEERNRGNFPPRFSGRQFPNYSSELNVNALELEDSALYLCASSLAGPYNEQFFGPGTRLTVL.

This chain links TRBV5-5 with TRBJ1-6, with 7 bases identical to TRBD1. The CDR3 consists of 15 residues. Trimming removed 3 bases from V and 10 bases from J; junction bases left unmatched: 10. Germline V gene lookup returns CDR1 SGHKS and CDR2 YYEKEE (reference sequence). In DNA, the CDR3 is TGTGCCAGCAGCTCCATTACAGGGGTTGAATCACCCCTCCACTTT. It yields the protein CASSSITGVESPLHF.

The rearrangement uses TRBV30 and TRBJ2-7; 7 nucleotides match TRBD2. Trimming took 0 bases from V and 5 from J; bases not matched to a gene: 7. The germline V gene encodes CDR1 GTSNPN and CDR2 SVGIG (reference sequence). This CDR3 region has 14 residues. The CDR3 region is CAWSVAAGADEQYF. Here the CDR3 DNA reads TGTGCCTGGAGTGTGGCGGCGGGAGCGGACGAGCAGTACTTC.

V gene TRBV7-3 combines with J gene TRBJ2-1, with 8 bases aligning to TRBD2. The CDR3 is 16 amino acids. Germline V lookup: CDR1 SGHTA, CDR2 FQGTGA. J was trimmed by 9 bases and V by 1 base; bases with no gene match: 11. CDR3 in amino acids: CASSLIPSGLEGEQFF. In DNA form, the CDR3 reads TGTGCCAGCAGCTTAATTCCTAGCGGGCTAGAGGGTGAGCAGTTCTTC.

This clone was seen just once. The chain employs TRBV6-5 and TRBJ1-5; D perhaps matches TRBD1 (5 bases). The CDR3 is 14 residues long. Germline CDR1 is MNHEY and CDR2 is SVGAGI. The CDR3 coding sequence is TGTGCTAGCGGGAGGGGAGGGAGCGATCAGCCCCAGCATTTT. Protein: CASGRGGSDQPQHF.

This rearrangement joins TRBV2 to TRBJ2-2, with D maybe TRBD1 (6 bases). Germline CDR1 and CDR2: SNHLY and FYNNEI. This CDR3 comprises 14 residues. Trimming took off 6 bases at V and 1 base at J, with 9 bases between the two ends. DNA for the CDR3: TGTGCCAGCAGCTTAGGGGGGAACACCGGGGAGCTGTTTTTT. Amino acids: CASSLGGNTGELFF.

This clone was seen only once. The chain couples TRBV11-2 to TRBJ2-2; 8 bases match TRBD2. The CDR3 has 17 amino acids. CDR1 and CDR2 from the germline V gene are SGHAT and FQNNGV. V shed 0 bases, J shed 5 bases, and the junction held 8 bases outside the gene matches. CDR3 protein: CASSLDQRGGYTGELFF. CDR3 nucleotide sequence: TGTGCCAGCAGCTTAGATCAACGGGGGGGCTATACCGGGGAGCTGTTTTTT.

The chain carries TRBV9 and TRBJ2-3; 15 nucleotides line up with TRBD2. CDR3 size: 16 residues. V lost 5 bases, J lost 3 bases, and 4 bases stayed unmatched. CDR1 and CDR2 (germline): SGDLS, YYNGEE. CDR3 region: CASSRGLAGGTDTQYF. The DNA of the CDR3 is TGTGCCAGCAGTCGGGGACTAGCGGGAGGAACAGATACGCAGTATTTT.